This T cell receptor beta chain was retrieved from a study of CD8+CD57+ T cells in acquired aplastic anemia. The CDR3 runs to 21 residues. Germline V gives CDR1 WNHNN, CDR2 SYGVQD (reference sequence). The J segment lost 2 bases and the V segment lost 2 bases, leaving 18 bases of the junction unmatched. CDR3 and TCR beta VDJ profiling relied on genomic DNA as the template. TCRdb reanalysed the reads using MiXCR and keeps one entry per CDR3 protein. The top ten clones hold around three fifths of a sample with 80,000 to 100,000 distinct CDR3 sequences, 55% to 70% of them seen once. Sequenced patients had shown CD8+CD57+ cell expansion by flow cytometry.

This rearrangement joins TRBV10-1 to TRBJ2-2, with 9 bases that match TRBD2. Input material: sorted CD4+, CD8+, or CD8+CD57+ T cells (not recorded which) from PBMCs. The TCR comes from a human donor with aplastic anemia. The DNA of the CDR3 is TGCGCCAGCAGTGAGATCTACCTAGCGGGACAAAACCGTATTAACACCGGGGAGCTGTTTTTT. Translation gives CASSEIYLAGQNRINTGELFF.